This TCR beta chain was found in a study of T cells in Graves' hyperthyroidism and ophthalmopathy. For the diagnoses, clinical symptoms, serum thyroxine and TRAb, thyroid ultrasound and orbital computed tomography were used. Using RNA transcripts as the source, TCR beta CDR3 regions were amplified. TCR CDR3 underwent first-round RT-PCR with the HTBI primer set. TCRdb ran MiXCR on the multiplex PCR reads and lists one entry per CDR3 protein. The profile shows 550,000 to 600,000 distinct CDR3 sequences, about 45% of them singletons. CDR3 length: 10 residues. Per the germline V gene, CDR1 is MNHNS and CDR2 is SASEGT. In the case of this clonotype: This sequence may be a read error, since a much larger clone differs from it by one base.

The chain recombines TRBV6-1 with TRBJ1-1; tentatively, D is TRBD1 (5 bases). The clonotype originates from an adult woman with Graves' disease, either hyperthyroidism or ophthalmopathy (not recorded which). Sequencing input: peripheral blood or thyroid tissue (not recorded which). CDR3 sequence: CARSLGGAFF. The CDR3 DNA reads TGTGCCCGCAGTCTTGGGGGAGCTTTCTTT.